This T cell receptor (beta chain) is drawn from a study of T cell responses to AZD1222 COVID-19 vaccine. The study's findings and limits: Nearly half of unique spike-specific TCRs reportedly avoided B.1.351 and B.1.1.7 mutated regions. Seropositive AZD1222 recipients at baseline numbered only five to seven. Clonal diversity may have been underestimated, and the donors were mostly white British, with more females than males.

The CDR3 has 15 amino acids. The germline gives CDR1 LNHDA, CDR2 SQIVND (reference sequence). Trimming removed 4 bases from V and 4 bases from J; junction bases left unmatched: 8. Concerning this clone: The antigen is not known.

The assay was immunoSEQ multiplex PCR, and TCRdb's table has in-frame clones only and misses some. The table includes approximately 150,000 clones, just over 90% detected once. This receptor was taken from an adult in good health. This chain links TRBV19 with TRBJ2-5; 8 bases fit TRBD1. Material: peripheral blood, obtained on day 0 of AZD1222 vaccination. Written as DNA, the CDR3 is TGTGCCAGTAGTAGCCGGACAGGGTCGGGAGAGACCCAGTACTTC. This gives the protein CASSSRTGSGETQYF.